The text below deals with one TCR beta chain. This sample is part of a study of T cell responses to AZD1222 COVID-19 vaccine. The CDR3 sequence is 11 residues long. In germline, CDR1 is DFQATT, CDR2 SNEGSKA (reference sequence). Trimming pared 6 bases from V and 9 bases from J, leaving 12 bases between. Profiled with immunoSEQ multiplex PCR; TCRdb holds only in-frame clones, not every one. The table has 100,000 to 150,000 clones, 80% to 95% seen once. Here the sequenced sample was peripheral blood, taken 28 days after the second AZD1222 dose. This receptor was obtained from an adult who received the AZD1222 COVID-19 vaccine. The rearrangement links TRBV20-1 to TRBJ2-1; D is unclear. CDR3 region: CSAIIWGEQFF. As DNA, the CDR3 is TGCAGTGCGATCATTTGGGGTGAGCAGTTCTTC.